This T cell receptor beta chain was captured in a study of cytomegalovirus exposure and HLA in healthy donors. Study-wide background: The Caucasian-associated ancestry cluster held over 65% of 300 to 500 genotyped donors. Findings and caveats of the study: A later analysis linked a missense variant in DCLRE1C to the trimming of TCR beta V and J genes. One later analysis reportedly identified an Asian-associated ancestry cluster that showed fewer N-insertions than the approximately 700-donor mean. Previously analyzed data showed that most TCR beta V segments were productive at a frequency of about 87% or about 30%.

Losses at the gene ends were 2 bases for V and 2 bases for J; bases not matched to a gene: 0. The germline gives CDR1 MGHRA, CDR2 YSYEKL. The CDR3 totals 15 residues. Details on this clone: Its antigen remains unidentified.

It was with 60 Vbeta and 13 Jbeta primers that the PCR ran. Generated by immunoSEQ multiplex PCR, the TCRdb table keeps only in-frame clones and is missing some. The sample includes about 170,000 clones, about 85% of them seen just once. Input material: PBMCs. The TCR originated in a boy younger than 10 in good health and CMV-seronegative. This chain connects TRBV4-1 to TRBJ2-1, with 10 bases identical to TRBD2. CDR3 amino acids: CASSQSGGAYNEQFF. The CDR3 DNA is TGCGCCAGCAGCCAAAGCGGGGGGGCCTACAATGAGCAGTTCTTC.